The source of this T cell receptor beta chain is a study of shared clonotypes between healthy human individuals. Germline V gene data show CDR1 as SEHNR and CDR2 as FQNEAQ (reference sequence). V shed 5 bases and J 5 bases; nucleotides not matched to a gene: 4. The CDR3 spans 13 residues. Source study methods: Filtering differed because ImmunoSEQ produced junction-only sequences that carried no quality scores. The table came from immunoSEQ multiplex PCR; TCRdb's copy has only in-frame clones and leaves some out. That table supplies the V and J calls and clone size; D and trimming were determined from the DNA. This sample has under 2,500,000 clones; nearly 97% occur once, and the top ten carry more than 0.1%.

The sequenced material came from naive CD4+ T cells sorted from blood. Subset here: CD45RA+ positively selected. The rearrangement joins TRBV7-9 to TRBJ2-7, with 9 bases lining up with TRBD2. The TCR sequence derives from a man aged 18 to 35 in good health. The CDR3 here is CASSHSGSNEQYF. CDR3 DNA sequence: TGTGCCAGCAGCCATAGCGGGAGTAACGAGCAGTACTTC.